Shown below are 16 T cell receptor beta chains from a single sample sequenced in a study of blood T cell repertoires in COVID-19. Data came from immunoSEQ multiplex PCR; TCRdb stores just in-frame clones and leaves some out. The profile shows about 160,000 clones, roughly 87% of them singletons. What was sequenced was peripheral blood. These receptors were obtained from a woman aged 60-75 years who had recovered from COVID-19.

The sample holds one count of this clone. This CDR3 reads CSGLGTGRGRPEAFF. The CDR3 DNA sequence: TGCAGCGGCCTGGGGACAGGGAGGGGACGCCCTGAAGCTTTCTTT. The rearrangement links TRBV29-1 to TRBJ1-1; 9 bases match TRBD1. With 7 bases clipped from V and 6 bases from J, the junction kept 15 bases outside the gene matches. Looked up from germline, CDR1 is SQVTM and CDR2 is ANQGSEA. This CDR3 has 15 residues.

V usage is TRBV7-6 and J usage is TRBJ2-7; 8 bases fit TRBD2. The CDR3 sequence is 16 residues long. The V gene end was trimmed by 5 bases and the J gene end by 4 bases; junction bases not matched to a gene: 13. Germline CDR1 SGHVS, CDR2 FNYEAQ. The CDR3 sequence: CASSRGSGGEGYEQYF. CDR3 bases: TGTGCCAGCAGCAGAGGGAGCGGGGGAGAGGGGTACGAGCAGTACTTC.

The chain employs TRBV5-1 and TRBJ2-5; D gene unclear. Germline V gene lookup returns CDR1 SGHRS and CDR2 YFSETQ. CDR3 length: 15 residues. Between the trimmed V and J ends, which lost 0 bases and 1 base, there was a span of 10 bases. The CDR3 DNA sequence: TGCGCCAGCAGCTTGGCCGCACAGTCCCAAGAGACCCAGTACTTC. Its translation is CASSLAAQSQETQYF.

This chain joins TRBV6-5 and TRBJ2-2; TRBD2 agrees at 8 bases. Germline V gives CDR1 MNHEY, CDR2 SVGAGI. The V gene end was trimmed by 6 bases and the J gene end by 7 bases; junction bases not matched to a gene: 7. This CDR3 has 14 amino acids. CDR3 amino acids: CASRTGTSYGELFF. In DNA form, the CDR3 reads TGTGCCAGCAGGACCGGGACTAGTTACGGGGAGCTGTTTTTT.

This clone has a single count. This chain uses TRBV14 with TRBJ1-6; possible D gene TRBD1, 5 bases. The CDR3 loop spans 13 amino acids. The V end was cut by 5 bases, the J end by 7 bases, with 9 bases between. CDR1 and CDR2 (germline): SGHDN, FVKESK. CDR3 bases: TGTGCCAGCAGCAGACGACAGAATTCACCCCTCCACTTT. This codes for CASSRRQNSPLHF.

This clone was seen many times. This chain uses TRBV5-1 with TRBJ2-3; 7 nucleotides align to TRBD2. J lost 2 bases, V lost 4 bases, and 7 bases had no gene match. CDR3 length equals 15 residues. Germline CDR1 reads SGHRS; CDR2 reads YFSETQ. CDR3 in amino acids: CASSLTSEHTDTQYF. The CDR3 DNA follows: TGCGCCAGCAGCCTCACTAGCGAACACACAGATACGCAGTATTTT. Full variable domain (remainder filled in from reference TRBV5-1 and TRBJ2-3): KAGVTQTPRYLIKTRGQQVTLSCSPISGHRSVSWYQQTPGQGLQFLFEYFSETQRNKGNFPGRFSGRQFSNSRSEMNVSTLELGDSALYLCASSLTSEHTDTQYFGPGTRLTVL.

This clone was recorded only once. The chain links TRBV19 to TRBJ1-4; 9 bases map to TRBD1. Losses at the gene ends were 7 bases for V and 7 bases for J; bases not matched to a gene: 4. CDR1 and CDR2 (germline): LNHDA, SQIVND (reference sequence). This CDR3 region has 13 residues. The chain's CDR3 is CASNDRGVEKLFF. The CDR3 DNA reads as TGTGCCAGTAATGACAGGGGGGTTGAAAAACTGTTTTTT.

This clone was recorded once. The chain uses TRBV2 and TRBJ2-3; weak D call: TRBD1 (5 bases). V was trimmed by 6 bases and J by 4 bases, leaving 11 bases between them. Per the germline V gene, CDR1 is SNHLY and CDR2 is FYNNEI. The CDR3 runs to 13 residues. The DNA of the CDR3 is TGTGCCAGCAGCGGACAATTCGCAGATACGCAGTATTTT. Protein: CASSGQFADTQYF.

As concerns this clone: One junction end disagrees with the germline gene, perhaps due to a read error. V usage is TRBV7-2 and J usage is TRBJ1-2; a weak D match, TRBD1 (5 bases). Germline CDR1 reads SGHTA; CDR2 reads FQGNSA. CDR3 length: 13 residues. The CDR3 sequence is CASSLNAGRKYHF. The CDR3 DNA follows: TGTGCCAGCAGCTTAAATGCAGGGAGGAAATACCATTTC.

The genes are TRBV5-5 and TRBJ1-1; possibly TRBD1 for D (6 bases). Trimming took off 1 base at V and 5 bases at J, with 12 bases between the two ends. Germline V gene sequence: CDR1 SGHKS, CDR2 YYEKEE (reference sequence). CDR3 length: 14 amino acids. CDR3 nucleotide sequence: TGTGCCAGCAGCTTGACTACAGGGTGGACTGAAGCTTTCTTT. Translated: CASSLTTGWTEAFF.

This sequence joins TRBV11-2 and TRBJ2-5; 7 bases match TRBD2. CDR1 and CDR2 (germline): SGHAT, FQNNGV. V shed 3 bases, J shed 2 bases, and the junction held 6 bases outside the gene matches. The CDR3 length is 15 residues. CDR3 coding DNA: TGTGCCAGCAGCTTGGGAGCGGGGCGACAAGAGACCCAGTACTTC. Translation gives CASSLGAGRQETQYF. The full variable domain, rest sourced from reference TRBV11-2 and TRBJ2-5, is EAGVAQSPRYKIIEKRQSVAFWCNPISGHATLYWYQQILGQGPKLLIQFQNNGVVDDSQLPKDRFSAERLKGVDSTLKIQPAKLEDSAVYLCASSLGAGRQETQYFGPGTRLLVL.

This clone came up once. This CDR3 is CASSFSLSSYEQYF. In DNA form, the CDR3 reads TGTGCCAGCAGTTTTTCCCTGAGCTCCTACGAGCAGTACTTC. This sequence joins TRBV28 and TRBJ2-7; unclear D gene. Germline V lookup: CDR1 MDHEN, CDR2 SYDVKM. CDR3 length: 14 amino acids. The V and J ends lost 3 bases and 0 bases respectively, with 9 bases between them.

The chain joins TRBV6-5 to TRBJ2-7; 10 nucleotides match TRBD1. The CDR3 extends over 14 amino acids. Looked up from germline, CDR1 is MNHEY and CDR2 is SVGAGI. Trimming cost V 6 bases and J 5 bases; bases outside gene matches: 7. CDR3 in amino acids: CASRLGQGDNEQYF. CDR3 in DNA: TGTGCCAGCAGACTCGGACAGGGGGATAACGAGCAGTACTTC.

The V and J genes are TRBV5-1 and TRBJ1-5; tentatively, D is TRBD1 (5 bases). V lost 4 bases, J lost 2 bases, and 10 bases lay in between. The CDR3 extends over 14 amino acids. Germline values: CDR1 SGHRS, CDR2 YFSETQ. DNA of the CDR3: TGCGCCAGCAGCCCACGGGGGGGCAATCAGCCCCAGCATTTT. This translates into CASSPRGGNQPQHF.

This chain connects TRBV5-1 to TRBJ2-7; tentatively, D is TRBD1 (6 bases). V was clipped by 2 bases and J by 2 bases, with 11 bases between them. The CDR3 has 14 amino acids. Per germline, CDR1 SGHRS and CDR2 YFSETQ. The CDR3 sequence: CASSLDRFPYEQYF. CDR3 in DNA: TGCGCCAGCAGCTTAGACAGGTTTCCCTACGAGCAGTACTTC.

CDR3: CASSELGGGYTF. As DNA, the CDR3 is TGTGCCAGCAGTGAATTGGGGGGTGGCTACACCTTC. The chain combines TRBV2 with TRBJ1-2, with a weak D call TRBD1 (5 bases). This CDR3 is built from 12 residues. V was pared by 2 bases and J by 7 bases, with 8 bases between. Germline loops: CDR1 SNHLY, CDR2 FYNNEI. The full variable domain, in which reference TRBV2 and TRBJ1-2 provide the parts outside the CDR3, is EPEVTQTPSHQVTQMGQEVILRCVPISNHLYFYWYRQILGQKVEFLVSFYNNEISEKSEIFDDQFSVERPDGSNFTLKIRSTKLEDSAMYFCASSELGGGYTFGSGTRLTVV.